The text below deals with one T cell receptor (beta chain). The antigen is unknown. These data originate in a study of a mutant IDH1 vaccine in newly diagnosed glioma. On the study more broadly: Most patients had received both radiotherapy and temozolomide, the prior options being radiotherapy, temozolomide, or both. Study results and caveats: Pseudoprogression showed no apparent link to changes in top peripheral T cell clonotypes.

The time point here: baseline, week 1 (first vaccination visit). Treatment given: pre-vaccination baseline after standard-of-care therapy. Germline lookup yields CDR1 SGDLS and CDR2 YYNGEE. V was clipped by 3 bases and J by 9 bases, with 19 bases between them. This CDR3 comprises 15 residues. The protocol was immunoSEQ multiplex PCR, while the TCRdb copy is restricted to in-frame clones and leaves out a portion. The table has around 87,000 clones, about 83% seen once; the top ten hold 7% to 9%. The sample in question was PBMCs, obtained from a glioma patient treated with radiotherapy, temozolomide or both. The V call is TRBV9, the J call TRBJ2-1; D tentatively reads TRBD1 or TRBD2 (6 bases each). The clonotype originates from a woman aged 50 to 65 with glioma. The DNA for the CDR3 is TGTGCCAGCAGCGACACCCCTGGCAGGGGAGGTGAGCAGTTCTTC. Translated: CASSDTPGRGGEQFF.